The T cell receptor (beta chain) described here comes from a study of control samples from healthy donors and cancer patients. V lost 5 bases to trimming and J lost 5 bases, with 11 bases between them. This CDR3 is 13 amino acids long. Germline loops: CDR1 SGHRS, CDR2 YFSETQ. Produced via immunoSEQ multiplex PCR; TCRdb's table is partial and in-frame only. The sample contains about 55,000 clones, around 96% of which appear only once. Sequences were obtained from blood. The clonotype originates from a young woman in good health. The chain joins TRBV5-1 to TRBJ2-1; tentative D call: TRBD2 (5 bases). CDR3 loop: CASSRGADNEQFF. In DNA, the CDR3 is TGCGCCAGCAGTCGGGGAGCTGACAATGAGCAGTTCTTC. The full variable domain, in which reference TRBV5-1 and TRBJ2-1 provide the parts outside the CDR3, is KAGVTQTPRYLIKTRGQQVTLSCSPISGHRSVSWYQQTPGQGLQFLFEYFSETQRNKGNFPGRFSGRQFSNSRSEMNVSTLELGDSALYLCASSRGADNEQFFGPGTRLTVL.